Listed below are T cell receptor beta chains from one sample, sequenced in a study of cytomegalovirus exposure and HLA in healthy donors. Profiled with immunoSEQ multiplex PCR; TCRdb holds only in-frame clones, not every one. The sample holds approximately 100,000 clones; less than 70% are singletons and the top ten take roughly 2%. The source material was PBMCs. Every receptor here comes from a human donor in good health. The CDR3 runs from the conserved cysteine through the conserved F or W. The order of the fields is clone size, V gene, J gene, D gene, CDR3 protein, CDR3 DNA. A D gene is named only where the DNA matches it firmly. Only some rows state a clone size, as once, few, many or a class for expanded clones.

abundance: .; v_gene: TRBV4-2; j_gene: TRBJ2-5; d_gene: .; CDR3aa: CASGPNREIQETQYF; CDR3nt: TGTGCCAGCGGCCCCAACAGGGAGATTCAAGAGACCCAGTACTTC
abundance: .; v_gene: TRBV7-9; j_gene: TRBJ2-6; d_gene: .; CDR3aa: CASSFRKGSDYSGANVLTF; CDR3nt: TGTGCCAGCAGCTTTCGTAAAGGGAGCGACTACTCTGGGGCCAACGTCCTGACTTTC
abundance: once; v_gene: TRBV7-2; j_gene: TRBJ2-5; d_gene: .; CDR3aa: CASSLRRGGETQYF; CDR3nt: TGTGCCAGCAGCTTAAGGAGGGGTGGGGAGACCCAGTACTTC
abundance: .; v_gene: TRBV10-3; j_gene: TRBJ2-4; d_gene: .; CDR3aa: CAISESGQENIQYF; CDR3nt: TGTGCCATCAGTGAGTCGGGCCAGGAAAACATTCAGTACTTC
abundance: .; v_gene: TRBV19; j_gene: TRBJ2-2; d_gene: TRBD1; CDR3aa: CAIKDRENTGELFF; CDR3nt: TGTGCCATCAAGGACAGGGAGAACACCGGGGAGCTGTTTTTT
abundance: .; v_gene: TRBV7-2; j_gene: TRBJ1-5; d_gene: .; CDR3aa: CASSLAGDQPQHF; CDR3nt: TGTGCCAGCAGCTTAGCAGGAGATCAGCCCCAGCATTTT
abundance: .; v_gene: TRBV19; j_gene: TRBJ1-2; d_gene: TRBD1; CDR3aa: CASSIQGARKGYTF; CDR3nt: TGTGCCAGTAGTATCCAGGGGGCGAGGAAGGGCTACACCTTC
abundance: .; v_gene: TRBV19; j_gene: TRBJ2-3; d_gene: .; CDR3aa: CASSLQGPDTQYF; CDR3nt: TGTGCCAGTAGTCTACAGGGTCCAGATACGCAGTATTTT
abundance: .; v_gene: TRBV7-8; j_gene: TRBJ1-6; d_gene: .; CDR3aa: CATGTGNNSPLHF; CDR3nt: TGTGCCACCGGGACTGGAAATAATTCACCCCTCCACTTT
abundance: .; v_gene: TRBV5-1; j_gene: TRBJ2-5; d_gene: .; CDR3aa: CASSFAGQETQYF; CDR3nt: TGCGCCAGCAGCTTCGCAGGTCAAGAGACCCAGTACTTC
abundance: .; v_gene: TRBV6-5; j_gene: TRBJ2-3; d_gene: .; CDR3aa: CASSYFEGGATDTQYF; CDR3nt: TGTGCCAGCAGTTATTTTGAAGGGGGGGCCACAGATACGCAGTATTTT
abundance: .; v_gene: TRBV15; j_gene: TRBJ2-4; d_gene: TRBD2; CDR3aa: CATDQRGGQGKNIQYF; CDR3nt: TGTGCCACCGACCAGCGGGGGGGCCAGGGCAAAAACATTCAGTACTTC
abundance: .; v_gene: TRBV11-2; j_gene: TRBJ2-1; d_gene: TRBD1; CDR3aa: CASSSRQGARNEQFF; CDR3nt: TGTGCCAGCAGCTCAAGACAGGGGGCGAGGAATGAGCAGTTCTTC
abundance: few; v_gene: TRBV9; j_gene: TRBJ1-1; d_gene: TRBD1; CDR3aa: CASSEQGAPNTEAFF; CDR3nt: TGTGCCAGCAGCGAGCAGGGGGCTCCGAACACTGAAGCTTTCTTT
abundance: .; v_gene: TRBV7-9; j_gene: TRBJ2-2; d_gene: TRBD2; CDR3aa: CASSFWASGYYTGELFF; CDR3nt: TGTGCCAGCAGCTTTTGGGCTAGCGGCTATTACACCGGGGAGCTGTTTTTT
abundance: .; v_gene: TRBV19; j_gene: TRBJ2-7; d_gene: .; CDR3aa: CAVALGTTYEQYF; CDR3nt: TGTGCCGTCGCACTGGGCACGACCTACGAGCAGTACTTC
abundance: .; v_gene: TRBV4-3; j_gene: TRBJ2-3; d_gene: .; CDR3aa: CASSQVDERGDTQYF; CDR3nt: TGCGCCAGCAGCCAAGTGGATGAGAGAGGAGATACGCAGTATTTT
abundance: .; v_gene: TRBV7-2; j_gene: TRBJ1-5; d_gene: .; CDR3aa: CASSSGGSRQPQHF; CDR3nt: TGTGCCAGCAGTTCCGGAGGGTCGCGGCAGCCCCAGCATTTT
abundance: few; v_gene: TRBV9; j_gene: TRBJ2-7; d_gene: TRBD2; CDR3aa: CASSVGGGYYEQYF; CDR3nt: TGTGCCAGCAGCGTAGGGGGGGGGTACTACGAGCAGTACTTC
abundance: few; v_gene: TRBV7-6; j_gene: TRBJ2-3; d_gene: TRBD2; CDR3aa: CASSLSSGESTDTQYF; CDR3nt: TGTGCCAGCAGCTTAAGCAGCGGGGAAAGCACAGATACGCAGTATTTT
abundance: .; v_gene: TRBV5-6; j_gene: TRBJ1-2; d_gene: .; CDR3aa: CASSHRDTYYGYTF; CDR3nt: TGTGCCAGCAGCCACCGTGACACCTACTATGGCTACACCTTC
abundance: .; v_gene: TRBV11-1; j_gene: TRBJ2-7; d_gene: TRBD2; CDR3aa: CASTQSGGPSEQYF; CDR3nt: TGTGCCAGCACCCAGAGCGGGGGGCCCAGCGAGCAGTACTTC
abundance: few; v_gene: TRBV4-2; j_gene: TRBJ2-5; d_gene: .; CDR3aa: CASSQSTRGETQYF; CDR3nt: TGTGCCAGCAGCCAGTCGACCAGGGGAGAGACCCAGTACTTC
abundance: .; v_gene: TRBV5-4; j_gene: TRBJ1-5; d_gene: TRBD1; CDR3aa: CASSSGTGNNQPQHF; CDR3nt: TGTGCCAGCAGCTCGGGGACAGGGAACAATCAGCCCCAGCATTTT
abundance: .; v_gene: TRBV6-5; j_gene: TRBJ1-1; d_gene: .; CDR3aa: CAIFRDTEAFF; CDR3nt: TGTGCCATCTTCCGGGACACTGAAGCTTTCTTT
abundance: .; v_gene: TRBV6-7; j_gene: TRBJ1-4; d_gene: .; CDR3aa: CASSYRQFKYEKLFF; CDR3nt: TGTGCCAGCAGTTACAGACAGTTCAAATACGAAAAACTGTTTTTT
abundance: .; v_gene: TRBV9; j_gene: TRBJ2-3; d_gene: TRBD2; CDR3aa: CASSVAGGGLTDTQYF; CDR3nt: TGTGCCAGCAGCGTAGCTGGCGGGGGGCTCACAGATACGCAGTATTTT
abundance: once; v_gene: TRBV7-3; j_gene: TRBJ2-1; d_gene: TRBD2; CDR3aa: CASSTRLAGGNNEQFF; CDR3nt: TGTGCCAGCAGCACTCGACTAGCGGGGGGAAACAATGAGCAGTTCTTC
abundance: few; v_gene: TRBV5-1; j_gene: TRBJ2-7; d_gene: TRBD1; CDR3aa: CASSLPRQGQTYSYEQYF; CDR3nt: TGCGCCAGCAGCTTACCCCGACAGGGGCAGACCTACTCCTACGAGCAGTACTTC
abundance: .; v_gene: TRBV6-5; j_gene: TRBJ1-6; d_gene: TRBD1; CDR3aa: CASSTTGVYNSPLHF; CDR3nt: TGTGCCAGCAGTACGACAGGGGTGTATAATTCACCCCTCCACTTT
abundance: .; v_gene: TRBV27; j_gene: TRBJ2-5; d_gene: TRBD2; CDR3aa: CASARTWSSGVETQYF; CDR3nt: TGTGCCAGCGCTCGAACCTGGTCTAGCGGGGTCGAGACCCAGTACTTC
abundance: .; v_gene: TRBV18; j_gene: TRBJ1-2; d_gene: TRBD1; CDR3aa: CASSPPRQGTYGYTF; CDR3nt: TGTGCCAGCTCACCCCCTAGACAGGGGACCTATGGCTACACCTTC
abundance: .; v_gene: TRBV19; j_gene: TRBJ1-4; d_gene: .; CDR3aa: CASSSFDSRREKLFF; CDR3nt: TGTGCCAGTAGCTCTTTCGACAGCAGAAGGGAAAAACTGTTTTTT
abundance: .; v_gene: TRBV18; j_gene: TRBJ1-5; d_gene: .; CDR3aa: CASSPSSGVGGNQPQHF; CDR3nt: TGTGCCAGCTCACCTTCGTCGGGAGTGGGAGGCAATCAGCCCCAGCATTTT
abundance: .; v_gene: TRBV5-1; j_gene: TRBJ2-7; d_gene: TRBD1; CDR3aa: CASSLTGAYEQYF; CDR3nt: TGCGCCAGCAGCTTAACAGGGGCCTACGAGCAGTACTTC
abundance: .; v_gene: TRBV12-5; j_gene: TRBJ1-2; d_gene: .; CDR3aa: CASGLGVNYGYTF; CDR3nt: TGTGCTAGTGGTTTAGGGGTTAACTATGGCTACACCTTC
abundance: .; v_gene: TRBV18; j_gene: TRBJ1-1; d_gene: TRBD1; CDR3aa: CASSPRTGYMNTEAFF; CDR3nt: TGTGCCAGCTCACCCAGGACAGGTTATATGAACACTGAAGCTTTCTTT
abundance: .; v_gene: TRBV5-6; j_gene: TRBJ2-6; d_gene: TRBD2; CDR3aa: CASSLSGGAVPSGANVLTF; CDR3nt: TGTGCCAGCAGCCTTAGCGGGGGGGCCGTTCCCTCTGGGGCCAACGTCCTGACTTTC
abundance: once; v_gene: TRBV6-4; j_gene: TRBJ1-5; d_gene: TRBD1; CDR3aa: CASIEGNRGDYSNQPQHF; CDR3nt: TGTGCCAGCATCGAGGGGAACAGGGGGGACTATAGCAATCAGCCCCAGCATTTT
abundance: .; v_gene: TRBV7-2; j_gene: TRBJ2-7; d_gene: TRBD2; CDR3aa: CASSGRRTSGESYEQYF; CDR3nt: TGTGCCAGCAGCGGACGCCGGACTAGCGGGGAGTCCTACGAGCAGTACTTC
abundance: .; v_gene: TRBV20-1; j_gene: TRBJ1-2; d_gene: .; CDR3aa: CSGRVMAGYTF; CDR3nt: TGCAGTGGTAGGGTTATGGCTGGCTACACCTTC
abundance: .; v_gene: TRBV5-1; j_gene: TRBJ1-2; d_gene: .; CDR3aa: CASSLDINYGYTF; CDR3nt: TGCGCCAGCAGCTTAGACATCAACTATGGCTACACCTTC
abundance: .; v_gene: TRBV4-2; j_gene: TRBJ2-3; d_gene: TRBD2; CDR3aa: CASSRLAGGSTDTQYF; CDR3nt: TGTGCCAGCAGCAGGCTAGCGGGGGGGAGCACAGATACGCAGTATTTT
abundance: .; v_gene: TRBV6-5; j_gene: TRBJ2-1; d_gene: TRBD2; CDR3aa: CASSYSGGDHNEQFF; CDR3nt: TGTGCCAGCAGTTACTCTGGGGGGGACCACAATGAGCAGTTCTTC
abundance: .; v_gene: TRBV7-9; j_gene: TRBJ1-4; d_gene: .; CDR3aa: CASSIGPGIDEKLFF; CDR3nt: TGTGCCAGCAGCATAGGGCCCGGGATAGACGAAAAACTGTTTTTT